The rows below give T cell receptor beta chains drawn from one sample of a study of T cell clonotyping in hematopoietic cell transplantation. Clones were read by immunoSEQ multiplex PCR, and TCRdb kept only the in-frame ones, dropping some. This sample has over 35,000 clones, with about 87% found just once. The specimen was peripheral blood mononuclear cells. All receptors come from a woman in her forties in good health. Some clones in this sample may be carry-over from other donors' samples. The CDR3 runs from the conserved cysteine through the conserved F or W. The D gene is left open where the match is weak. Rows may omit the clone size; those that give it use once, few, many or a size class.

TRBJ1-1 NA TRBV29-1 NA CSVGSGPTEAFF TGCAGCGTTGGTTCCGGGCCCACTGAAGCTTTCTTT
TRBJ1-3 NA TRBV6-1 NA CASSEAWTESGNTIYF TGTGCCAGCAGTGAAGCTTGGACAGAATCTGGAAACACCATATATTTT
TRBJ1-2 NA TRBV6-1 NA CASSDIADKSNYGYTF TGTGCCAGCAGTGATATCGCGGACAAGAGTAACTATGGCTACACCTTC
TRBJ1-1 NA TRBV7-2 NA CASSLYPSNTEAFF TGTGCCAGCAGCTTATACCCCAGTAACACTGAAGCTTTCTTT
TRBJ2-1 TRBD1 TRBV29-1 NA CSVVPGTGTNEQFF TGCAGCGTTGTCCCGGGGACAGGGACCAATGAGCAGTTCTTC
TRBJ2-7 NA TRBV16 NA CASSQSQLTYEQYF TGTGCCAGCAGCCAATCACAGCTTACCTACGAGCAGTACTTC
TRBJ2-1 NA TRBV28 NA CASNVDSSYNEQFF TGTGCCAGCAACGTCGACAGCTCCTACAATGAGCAGTTCTTC
TRBJ2-1 TRBD2 TRBV20-1 NA CSARGTREQFF TGCAGTGCTAGGGGGACTAGGGAGCAGTTCTTC
TRBJ1-1 TRBD1 TRBV9 NA CASSEGTGSGTEAFF TGTGCCAGCAGCGAGGGGACAGGGTCCGGCACTGAAGCTTTCTTT
TRBJ2-2 NA TRBV4-2 NA CASSQRGRVSTGELFF TGTGCCAGCAGCCAACGGGGGCGCGTATCTACTGGGGAGCTGTTTTTT
TRBJ1-2 NA TRBV19 NA CASRRDAAGPNYGYTF TGTGCCAGTAGGAGGGACGCGGCCGGGCCTAACTATGGCTACACCTTC
TRBJ2-1 NA TRBV6-5 NA CASSQNSDVYNEQFF TGTGCCAGCAGTCAGAATTCGGACGTCTACAATGAGCAGTTCTTC
TRBJ1-5 NA TRBV7-8 NA CASSLEGALSNQPQHF TGTGCCAGCAGCTTAGAAGGGGCGTTAAGCAATCAGCCCCAGCATTTT
TRBJ1-6 TRBD1 TRBV30 NA CAWRGQARTSPLHF TGTGCCTGGAGAGGACAGGCCCGAACTTCACCCCTCCACTTT
TRBJ2-4 TRBD1 TRBV5-4 NA CASSDRQGADIQYF TGTGCCAGCAGCGACCGACAGGGGGCGGACATTCAGTACTTC
TRBJ1-5 NA TRBV5-1 NA CASSLDYNQPQHF TGCGCCAGCAGCTTAGACTACAATCAGCCCCAGCATTTT
TRBJ1-2 TRBD1 TRBV29-1 NA CSVIIRDRGRGYGYTF TGCAGCGTTATCATCCGGGACAGGGGGCGGGGCTATGGCTACACCTTC
TRBJ1-2 NA TRBV7-2 once CASSLRATNYGYTF TGTGCCAGCAGCTTAAGGGCTACGAACTATGGCTACACCTTC
TRBJ2-7 NA TRBV2 NA CASTEGRGKSIYEQYF TGTGCCAGCACCGAGGGGCGGGGAAAGTCAATCTACGAGCAGTACTTC
TRBJ2-1 NA TRBV2 NA CASSPDLYRDEQFF TGTGCCAGCAGCCCTGACCTTTACCGCGATGAGCAGTTCTTC
TRBJ2-7 NA TRBV6-6 once CASVQAGAYEQYF TGTGCCAGCGTCCAGGCAGGGGCCTACGAGCAGTACTTC
TRBJ2-2 NA TRBV9 NA CASSPRSGVPGPTGTGELFF TGTGCCAGCAGCCCTCGTAGTGGGGTCCCGGGACCAACGGGAACCGGGGAGCTGTTTTTT
TRBJ2-7 NA TRBV13 NA CASSLHKGMGAYEQYF TGTGCCAGCAGCTTACACAAGGGGATGGGGGCCTACGAGCAGTACTTC
TRBJ1-4 NA TRBV29-1 NA CSVARDGNEKLFF TGCAGCGTTGCCAGGGACGGTAATGAAAAACTGTTTTTT
TRBJ2-2 NA TRBV19 once CASSIEGNTGELFF TGTGCCAGTAGTATCGAAGGGAACACCGGGGAGCTGTTTTTT
TRBJ1-1 NA TRBV2 NA CASSGEMNTEAFF TGTGCCAGCAGTGGAGAGATGAACACTGAAGCTTTCTTT
TRBJ2-7 NA TRBV30 NA CAWSLGGEQYF TGTGCCTGGAGTTTGGGGGGCGAGCAGTACTTC
TRBJ1-1 NA TRBV9 NA CASSVVDRGPNTEAFF TGTGCCAGCAGCGTAGTAGACCGGGGTCCGAACACTGAAGCTTTCTTT
TRBJ1-1 NA TRBV30 NA CAWSVLRDGRKAFF TGTGCCTGGAGTGTACTAAGGGACGGCCGTAAAGCTTTCTTT
TRBJ1-4 NA TRBV6-1 NA CASRTQFNEKLFF TGTGCCAGTAGGACACAGTTTAATGAAAAACTGTTTTTT
TRBJ2-4 TRBD2 TRBV30 once CAWSLAGRLAKNIQYF TGTGCCTGGAGTCTAGCGGGGCGACTAGCCAAAAACATTCAGTACTTC
TRBJ1-4 NA TRBV4-3 NA CASSQGRFGGPVDEKLFF TGCGCCAGCAGCCAAGGACGCTTCGGGGGGCCGGTAGATGAAAAACTGTTTTTT
TRBJ2-7 TRBD1 TRBV5-1 few CASSQGTAWEQYF TGCGCCAGCAGCCAAGGGACAGCGTGGGAGCAGTACTTC
TRBJ2-3 NA TRBV7-3 NA CASSWGQGEAQYF TGTGCCAGCAGCTGGGGGCAAGGAGAGGCGCAGTATTTT
TRBJ1-5 NA TRBV19 NA CAGGGRDHQPQHF TGTGCCGGGGGGGGAAGGGACCATCAGCCCCAGCATTTT
TRBJ1-3 NA TRBV28 NA CASRNVGWVTGNTIYF TGTGCCAGCAGAAACGTAGGATGGGTAACAGGAAACACCATATATTTT
TRBJ1-2 NA TRBV30 NA CAWSGGGRGYGYTF TGTGCCTGGAGTGGGGGGGGCCGGGGCTATGGCTACACCTTC
TRBJ1-4 NA TRBV5-1 NA CASSLAGARANEKLFF TGCGCCAGCAGCTTGGCCGGGGCACGCGCTAATGAAAAACTGTTTTTT
TRBJ1-5 NA TRBV6-1 once CASSDPTQPQHF TGTGCCAGCAGTGATCCGACTCAGCCCCAGCATTTT
TRBJ1-5 NA TRBV28 NA CASSKGPNQPQHF TGTGCCAGCAGTAAGGGTCCCAATCAGCCCCAGCATTTT
TRBJ2-1 NA TRBV19 NA CASSQGGTSESSYNEQFF TGTGCCAGTAGCCAGGGGGGGACGTCTGAGAGCTCCTACAATGAGCAGTTCTTC
TRBJ2-5 TRBD1 TRBV19 NA CASAMRTGGGETQYF TGTGCCAGCGCAATGCGGACAGGGGGCGGTGAGACCCAGTACTTC
TRBJ1-1 NA TRBV30 NA CAWGPRGGEAFF TGTGCCTGGGGGCCCCGGGGGGGTGAAGCTTTCTTT
TRBJ2-7 TRBD2 TRBV27 NA CASSDLSGAGGPSSYEQYF TGTGCCAGCAGCGACCTCTCGGGGGCGGGAGGCCCTAGCTCCTACGAGCAGTACTTC
TRBJ1-1 TRBD1 TRBV30 NA CAWSPVGQANTEAFF TGTGCCTGGAGTCCCGTGGGACAGGCGAACACTGAAGCTTTCTTT
TRBJ1-2 NA TRBV6-1 once CASRATELYGYTF TGTGCCAGCAGAGCAACAGAGCTCTATGGCTACACCTTC
TRBJ2-7 NA TRBV4-2 NA CASSQQGDSYEQYF TGTGCCAGCAGCCAGCAGGGTGACTCCTACGAGCAGTACTTC
TRBJ2-7 TRBD1 TRBV4-1 NA CASSQEDRPPVYEQYF TGCGCCAGCAGCCAGGAGGACAGGCCTCCCGTCTACGAGCAGTACTTC
TRBJ2-7 NA TRBV28 NA CASSPGTDSYEQYF TGTGCCAGCAGTCCGGGGACCGACTCCTACGAGCAGTACTTC
TRBJ2-7 TRBD2 TRBV28 NA CASSFPGLAGDGVPYEQYF TGTGCCAGCAGTTTCCCCGGACTAGCGGGAGACGGTGTTCCCTACGAGCAGTACTTC
TRBJ1-1 TRBD1 TRBV2 NA CASSVAGGTRRAFF TGTGCCAGCAGTGTGGCAGGGGGGACCCGGCGGGCTTTCTTT
TRBJ2-1 NA TRBV7-9 NA CASSLVNYNEQFF TGTGCCAGCAGCTTAGTGAATTACAATGAGCAGTTCTTC
TRBJ2-6 NA TRBV28 NA CASIKTGANVLTF TGTGCCAGCATCAAAACGGGGGCCAACGTCCTGACTTTC
TRBJ2-6 NA TRBV7-2 NA CASSLDGTGANVLTF TGTGCCAGCAGCCTCGATGGGACTGGGGCCAACGTCCTGACTTTC
TRBJ1-1 NA TRBV9 NA CASSPRYRDTEAFF TGTGCCAGCAGCCCACGGTACAGGGACACTGAAGCTTTCTTT